Listed below are T cell receptor beta chains from one sample, sequenced in a study of post-analysis software for immune sequencing data. TCRdb independently ran MiXCR on the PCR reads; one entry per CDR3 protein. Of 450,000 or so distinct CDR3 sequences listed, nearly 45% were seen once; the top ten hold about 12%. Sequenced: blood. The receptors shown here come from a girl under 18 with multiple sclerosis. The CDR3 runs from the conserved cysteine through the conserved F or W. The order of the fields is J gene, D gene, V gene, clone size, CDR3 DNA, CDR3 protein. The D gene is left open where the match is weak. Only part of the rows carry a size: once, few, many, or a class if the clone is expanded.

TRBJ2-3 | TRBD1 | TRBV12-3/TRBV12-4 | few | TGTGCCAGCAGTTTAGCGCAGGGGGCCACAGATACGCAGTATTTT | CASSLAQGATDTQYF
TRBJ2-1 | NA | TRBV11-1 | few | TGTGCCAGCAGCCCAGGCCCACGCTACAATGAGCAGTTCTTC | CASSPGPRYNEQFF
TRBJ2-6 | NA | TRBV7-9 | NA | TGTGCCAGCAGCCTCGAGGCCAACGTCCTGACTTTC | CASSLEANVLTF
TRBJ2-7 | TRBD1 | TRBV7-9 | NA | TGTAGTATCTCGGGACAGGGTGACACCTACGAGCAGTACTTC | CSISGQGDTYEQYF
TRBJ2-5 | TRBD2 | TRBV11-2 | NA | TGTGCCAGCAGCCCCAGCGGGAGGGGCGGAGAGACCCAGTACTTC | CASSPSGRGGETQYF
TRBJ2-1 | NA | TRBV20-1 | NA | TGCAGTGCTAGAAGTAGCGCTTACAATGAGCAGTTCTTC | CSARSSAYNEQFF
TRBJ2-1 | TRBD2 | TRBV20-1 | once | TGCAGTGCTATTTTAGCGGGCTCCTACAATGAGCAGTTCTTC | CSAILAGSYNEQFF
TRBJ2-4 | TRBD1 | TRBV18 | NA | TGTGCCAGCTCACCTCAAATGGGAGGACAGGGGGGCAAAAACATTCAGTACTTC | CASSPQMGGQGGKNIQYF
TRBJ2-2 | TRBD2 | TRBV20-1 | NA | TGCAGTGCTAGAGATCAAGCGGGAGGGGACACCGGGGGGCTGTTTTTT | CSARDQAGGDTGGLFF
TRBJ2-3 | TRBD1 | TRBV6-6 | few | TGTGCCAGCAGTCCCTCGACAGGGTTTGCAGATACGCAGTATTTT | CASSPSTGFADTQYF
TRBJ1-1 | NA | TRBV6-5 | many | TGTGCCACCTCTCCCACGGACCTATACCCTGAAGCTTTCTTT | CATSPTDLYPEAFF
TRBJ2-7 | NA | TRBV25-1 | NA | TGTGCCAACGGAGGGCCGGTTCGCGAGCAGTACTTC | CANGGPVREQYF
TRBJ2-1 | TRBD2 | TRBV3-1 | few | TGTGCCAGCAGAGAACTAGCGGGAGCTTACAATGAGCAGTTCTTC | CASRELAGAYNEQFF
TRBJ2-1 | NA | TRBV6-2/TRBV6-3 | NA | TGTGCCAGCAGTTTTCAGGTTACCTCTTACAATGAGCAGTTCTTC | CASSFQVTSYNEQFF
TRBJ1-6 | NA | TRBV2 | NA | TGTGCCAGCAATCGGGACATCGGCTTCGGATCACCCCTCCACTTT | CASNRDIGFGSPLHF
TRBJ1-4 | TRBD1 | TRBV29-1 | few | TGCAGCGTTCAAGGGGGCTCGGCTAATGAAAAACTGTTTTTT | CSVQGGSANEKLFF
TRBJ1-5 | NA | TRBV20-1 | NA | TGCAGTGCCCACACCGATAGCAATCAGCCCCAGCATTTT | CSAHTDSNQPQHF
TRBJ2-3 | TRBD1 | TRBV27 | NA | TGTGCCAGCACCAGGGACAGAAACACAGATACGCAGTATTTT | CASTRDRNTDTQYF
TRBJ1-5 | NA | TRBV7-9 | NA | TGTGCCAGCAGCTGGGAAAGCAATCAGCCCCAGCATTTT | CASSWESNQPQHF
TRBJ2-7 | TRBD1 | TRBV20-1 | NA | TGCAGTGCTTCCCGGGACAGGGGATCCGAGCAGTACTTC | CSASRDRGSEQYF
TRBJ2-1 | TRBD2 | TRBV4-1 | NA | TGCACCAGCAGCCAACAACTAGCGGGGACCTACAATGAGCAGTTCTTC | CTSSQQLAGTYNEQFF
TRBJ2-7 | TRBD1 | TRBV7-3 | few | TGTGCCAGCAGCTCCGTTTACAGGGGGGAGCAGTACTTC | CASSSVYRGEQYF
TRBJ2-1 | TRBD2 | TRBV20-1 | few | TGCAGTTCCTCTGGGACTAGCGGGAGCATTGGGTTCCGGAATGAGCAGTTCTTC | CSSSGTSGSIGFRNEQFF
TRBJ2-1 | NA | TRBV7-6 | NA | TGTGCCAGCAGCTTTTTATATGCGGGCACTAACAATGAGCAGTTCTTC | CASSFLYAGTNNEQFF
TRBJ1-2 | NA | TRBV27 | few | TGTGCCAGCAGCACATACGGCTATGGCTACACCTTC | CASSTYGYGYTF
TRBJ2-1 | TRBD1 | TRBV6-2/TRBV6-3 | NA | TGTGCCAGCAGTTACCGGACAGGGTCCTACAATGAGCAGTTCTTC | CASSYRTGSYNEQFF
TRBJ2-7 | TRBD2 | TRBV20-1 | NA | TGCAGTGCCCCGCTCGCGGGACTAGAAGGATACGAGCAGTACTTC | CSAPLAGLEGYEQYF
TRBJ2-3 | NA | TRBV9 | few | TGTGCCAGCAGCGGTAGCGTACTCACAGATACGCAGTATTTT | CASSGSVLTDTQYF
TRBJ1-1 | TRBD1 | TRBV12-3/TRBV12-4 | few | TGTGCCAGCATCGACAGGGACCTAGGAGAAGCTTTCTTT | CASIDRDLGEAFF
TRBJ2-4 | NA | TRBV20-1 | NA | TGCAGTGCTAGAGAAAGTAGGGGACTCCGTTCGGGTGAGCAGTACTTC | CSARESRGLRSGEQYF
TRBJ2-5 | NA | TRBV6-2/TRBV6-3 | NA | TGTGCCAGCAGTTCCCCGTTTGTCGTGTACCAAGAGACCCAGTACTTC | CASSSPFVVYQETQYF
TRBJ2-5 | TRBD2 | TRBV20-1 | NA | TGCAGTACGGCTAGCGGGAGTTCCGGGGAGACCCAGTACTTC | CSTASGSSGETQYF
TRBJ2-1 | TRBD2 | TRBV18 | NA | TGTGCCAGCTCACCCCAACTAGCGGACAATGAGCAGTTCTTC | CASSPQLADNEQFF
TRBJ1-2 | NA | TRBV4-1 | NA | TGCGCCAGCAGCCAACCCACCGGAGGGTATGGCCACACCTTC | CASSQPTGGYGHTF
TRBJ2-7 | NA | TRBV9 | NA | TGTGCCAGCAGCGAGGCCAGTGGTGGGACTTGCTACGAGCAGTACTTC | CASSEASGGTCYEQYF
TRBJ2-1 | NA | TRBV13 | NA | TGTGCCAGCAGCAAATGGGGGGATGCTTACAATGAGCAGTTCTTC | CASSKWGDAYNEQFF
TRBJ2-7 | TRBD2 | TRBV9 | many | TGTGCCAGCAGCTATGAGCGGGAGTCTTACGAGCAGTACTTC | CASSYERESYEQYF
TRBJ1-2 | NA | TRBV28 | NA | TGTGCCAGCCTGAGGGGTGGGGGCTATGGCTACACCTTC | CASLRGGGYGYTF
TRBJ2-7 | NA | TRBV29-1 | many | TGCAGCGTTGGTTCTCCCAGCTACGAGCAGTACTTC | CSVGSPSYEQYF
TRBJ2-5 | TRBD1 | TRBV24-1 | NA | TGTGCCACCAGTGATTTCTCTCCCGGGACAGGAGAGACCCAGTACTTC | CATSDFSPGTGETQYF
TRBJ2-1 | TRBD2 | TRBV6-2/TRBV6-3 | NA | TGTGCCAGCAGTTACTCCCGACTAGCGGGAGGGCCTTACAATGAGCAGTTCTTC | CASSYSRLAGGPYNEQFF
TRBJ2-1 | NA | TRBV6-1 | few | TGTGCCAGCAGTGAACGGGACCTAGTTAGGGATGAGCAGTTCTTC | CASSERDLVRDEQFF
TRBJ2-7 | NA | TRBV27 | NA | TGTGCCAGCACACCCTCCCCGGCCTACGAGCAGTACTTC | CASTPSPAYEQYF
TRBJ1-5 | NA | TRBV12-3/TRBV12-4 | NA | TGTGCCAGTCAGAATAGCAATCAGCCCCAGCATTTT | CASQNSNQPQHF
TRBJ1-2 | NA | TRBV7-3 | NA | TGTGCCAGCAGCTTAACGCCGAGAGCAGGGAGAACGGGCTACACCTTC | CASSLTPRAGRTGYTF
TRBJ2-3 | TRBD2 | TRBV7-2 | NA | TGTGCCAGCAGCTGGAGCGGGGTTGGTCTCGCAGATACGCAGTATTTT | CASSWSGVGLADTQYF
TRBJ1-5 | NA | TRBV28 | few | TGTGCCAGCAGGATCATACAGGGACAGCCCCAGCATTTT | CASRIIQGQPQHF
TRBJ2-3 | TRBD2 | TRBV6-1 | few | TGTGCCAGCAGTGAAGTTTTTAGCGGGAGAGGGGATACGCAGTATTTT | CASSEVFSGRGDTQYF
TRBJ2-6 | NA | TRBV24-1 | NA | TGTGCCACCAGTGATCGGACTCGCCCTGGGGCCAACGTCCTGACTTTC | CATSDRTRPGANVLTF
TRBJ2-3 | NA | TRBV12-1 | NA | TGTGCCAGCAGCCCCCGCAGGAGATACACAGATACGCAGTATTTT | CASSPRRRYTDTQYF
TRBJ2-1 | NA | TRBV29-1 | NA | TGCAGCGTTGCGGGGTTCTACAATGAGCAGTTCTTC | CSVAGFYNEQFF
TRBJ2-7 | NA | TRBV20-1 | NA | TGCGGTGCTCGGGAGACAGGTATACGACTCGAGCAGTACTTC | CGARETGIRLEQYF
TRBJ2-1 | TRBD2 | TRBV28 | NA | TGTGCCAGCAGAAATAGCGGGGATTACAATGAGCAGTTCTTC | CASRNSGDYNEQFF
TRBJ2-5 | NA | TRBV7-2 | NA | TGTGCCAGCAGCTTAAGGTCGGGCGGGTTACTCCAAGAGACCCAGTACTTC | CASSLRSGGLLQETQYF
TRBJ1-1 | NA | TRBV29-1 | NA | TGCAGCGTTGGACAGTCGTCCTCCGAAGCTTTCTTT | CSVGQSSSEAFF
TRBJ2-1 | TRBD2 | TRBV11-3 | NA | TGTGCCAGCAGCTTAGAGGGGACTACCGAGCACAAGGAGCAGTTCTTC | CASSLEGTTEHKEQFF
TRBJ2-1 | TRBD2 | TRBV20-1 | NA | TGCAGTGCTAGTTCCCTGAGCGGGAGGGCCAATAGGCAGTTCTTC | CSASSLSGRANRQFF
TRBJ2-7 | TRBD2 | TRBV7-8 | NA | TGTGCCAGCAGCCCCCGTTGGCTAGCGGGGGACTACGAGCAGTACTTC | CASSPRWLAGDYEQYF
TRBJ1-1 | TRBD1 | TRBV6-5 | NA | TGTGCCAGCAGTTACGGACAGGGGGTCTTGAACACTGAAGCTTTCTTT | CASSYGQGVLNTEAFF